This record looks at one T cell receptor (beta chain) sequence and its context. No antigen is known for it. This CDR3 contains 12 residues. The germline V gene has CDR1 SGHAT and CDR2 FQNNGV. V was clipped by 8 bases and J by 7 bases, with 12 bases between them. The entry originates in a study of cytomegalovirus exposure and HLA in healthy donors. Study-level findings and limits: Later analysis associated a missense DCLRE1C variant with TCR beta V- and J-gene trimming.

60 Vbeta and 13 Jbeta primers were used in PCR. The protocol was immunoSEQ multiplex PCR, while the TCRdb copy is restricted to in-frame clones and leaves out a portion. The data show 95,000 to 100,000 clones, with roughly 82% seen just once and roughly a tenth held by the top ten. This clonotype was obtained from a man aged 50-60 years in good health and CMV-seronegative. Source material: PBMCs. The chain uses TRBV11-2 and TRBJ2-1; a weak D match, TRBD2 (6 bases). CDR3 loop: CASGNSGNEQFF. The CDR3 region has the DNA TGTGCCAGCGGCAATAGCGGAAATGAGCAGTTCTTC.